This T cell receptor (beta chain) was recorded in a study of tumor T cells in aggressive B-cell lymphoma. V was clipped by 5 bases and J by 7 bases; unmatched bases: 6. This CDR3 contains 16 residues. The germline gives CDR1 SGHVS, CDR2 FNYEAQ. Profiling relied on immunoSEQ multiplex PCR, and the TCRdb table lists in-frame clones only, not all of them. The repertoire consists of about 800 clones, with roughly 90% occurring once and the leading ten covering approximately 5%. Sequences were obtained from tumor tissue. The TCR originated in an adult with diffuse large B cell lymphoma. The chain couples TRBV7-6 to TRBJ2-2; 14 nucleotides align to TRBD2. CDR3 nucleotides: TGTGCCAGCAGCCCAAGGGGACTAGCGGGAGACGGGGAGCTGTTTTTT. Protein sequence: CASSPRGLAGDGELFF.